This TCR beta chain was captured by sequencing in a study of T cell repertoires in ileal Crohn's disease. TCRdb's copy holds only in-frame clones and misses some; the assay was immunoSEQ multiplex PCR. The table includes 2,000 to 2,500 clones, more than 65% detected once. This CDR3 region has 14 residues. V dropped 2 bases and J dropped 3 bases, with 7 bases sitting between them. Per the germline V gene, CDR1 is LNHDA and CDR2 is SQIVND (reference sequence). The rearrangement links TRBV19 to TRBJ2-2; D gene uncertain. Sample: ileal tissue. This TCR was recovered from an adult with Crohn's disease. The CDR3 protein is CASSINYYTGELFF. In DNA, the CDR3 is TGTGCCAGTAGTATAAACTACTACACCGGGGAGCTGTTTTTT.